Below, 6 T cell receptor beta chains from the same sample are listed, as sequenced in a study of T-cell memory formation after mild COVID-19. TCRdb passed the 5' RACE reads through MiXCR, listing each CDR3 protein once. The table records 200,000 to 250,000 distinct CDR3 sequences, 9.4% of them present only once. The specimen sequenced was PBMCs or a T cell subset sorted from them (not recorded which). These receptors were collected from a man younger than 30 who had mild COVID-19 (a few samples of this study predate the infection). Cell type and time point are not known.

The chain combines TRBV20-1 with TRBJ1-1; TRBD1 might be the D (6 bases). This CDR3 has 14 amino acids. Germline CDR1 is DFQATT and CDR2 is SNEGSKA (reference sequence). V lost 3 bases to trimming and J lost 1 base, with 12 bases between them. This CDR3 reads CSARAGHQNTEAFF. In DNA form, the CDR3 reads TGCAGTGCTAGGGCGGGACACCAGAACACTGAAGCTTTCTTT.

This sequence joins TRBV7-2 and TRBJ1-1, with D uncertain. There are 15 residues in the CDR3. The V gene's germline CDR1 is SGHTA and CDR2 FQGNSA. With 2 bases removed from V and 0 bases from J, the gap between germline ends came to 10 bases. CDR3 loop: CASSLMAALNTEAFF. The CDR3 DNA follows: TGTGCCAGCAGCTTAATGGCGGCTTTGAACACTGAAGCTTTCTTT.

The chain employs TRBV20-1 and TRBJ2-1; 9 positions agree with TRBD2. The germline CDR1 and CDR2 sequences are DFQATT and SNEGSKA (reference sequence). The V gene end was trimmed by 1 base and the J gene end by 9 bases; junction bases not matched to a gene: 7. There are 14 residues in the CDR3. The CDR3 nucleotides read TGCAGTGCTAGAGCCCCTAGCGGGGTGGGTGAGCAGTTCTTC. Its translation: CSARAPSGVGEQFF.

This sequence joins TRBV5-4 and TRBJ2-7, with D hard to call. The CDR3 is made up of 14 amino acids. Germline V gene data show CDR1 as SGHNT and CDR2 as YYREEE (reference sequence). Deletions cut 1 base from V and 2 bases from J, with 10 bases between. The CDR3 DNA reads as TGTGCCAGCAGCTTGAAGGGCACCCCCTACGAGCAGTACTTC. This encodes CASSLKGTPYEQYF.

The chain couples TRBV20-1 to TRBJ1-1, with unresolved D. The germline V gene encodes CDR1 DFQATT and CDR2 SNEGSKA (reference sequence). The CDR3 runs 13 residues. The V and J ends lost 6 bases and 4 bases respectively, with 15 bases between them. The CDR3 reads CSAPGVEGTEAFF. CDR3 DNA: TGCAGTGCGCCCGGGGTAGAGGGCACTGAAGCTTTCTTT.

In its sample, this clonotype was seen many times. The chain joins TRBV5-5 to TRBJ2-2; a weak D match, TRBD2 (6 bases). The germline V and J ends were trimmed by 4 bases and 6 bases, with 13 bases remaining between them. The CDR3 spans 14 residues. From germline, CDR1 is SGHKS and CDR2 YYEKEE (reference sequence). The CDR3 sequence is CASSPSGGAGELFF. In nucleotides, the CDR3 is TGTGCCAGCAGCCCTTCCGGGGGAGCCGGGGAGCTGTTTTTT.